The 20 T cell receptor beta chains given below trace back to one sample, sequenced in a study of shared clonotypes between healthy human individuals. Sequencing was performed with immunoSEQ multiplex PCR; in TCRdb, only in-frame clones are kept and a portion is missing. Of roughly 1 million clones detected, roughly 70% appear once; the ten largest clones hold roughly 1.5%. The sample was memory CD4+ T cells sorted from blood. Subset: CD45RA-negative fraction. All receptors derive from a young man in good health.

CDR3 sequence reads: CASSLRASRYLSYEQYF. In nucleotides, the CDR3 is TGTGCCAGCAGCTTGAGGGCCTCCAGGTACCTTTCCTACGAGCAGTACTTC. This chain joins TRBV5-6 and TRBJ2-7; D not resolved. This CDR3 is built from 17 residues. Trimming pared 1 base from V and 1 base from J, leaving 18 bases between. Germline CDR1 and CDR2: SGHDT and YYEEEE.

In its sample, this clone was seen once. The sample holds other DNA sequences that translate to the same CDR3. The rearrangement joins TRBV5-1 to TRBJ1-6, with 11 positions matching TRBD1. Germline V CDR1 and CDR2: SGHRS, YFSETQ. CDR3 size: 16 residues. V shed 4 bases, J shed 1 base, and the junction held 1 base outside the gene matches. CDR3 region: CASSGTGGSYNSPLHF. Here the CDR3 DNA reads TGCGCCAGCAGCGGGACAGGGGGTTCCTATAATTCACCCCTCCACTTT. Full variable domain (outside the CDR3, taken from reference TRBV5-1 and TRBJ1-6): KAGVTQTPRYLIKTRGQQVTLSCSPISGHRSVSWYQQTPGQGLQFLFEYFSETQRNKGNFPGRFSGRQFSNSRSEMNVSTLELGDSALYLCASSGTGGSYNSPLHFGNGTRLTVT.

Written as DNA, the CDR3 is TGTGCCAGCCAGGCAGGGAATCAGCCCCAGCATTTT. This sequence encodes CASQAGNQPQHF. The rearrangement joins TRBV28 to TRBJ1-5; a weak D match, TRBD1 (5 bases). The V end lost 8 bases, the J end lost 4 bases, and 9 bases lay between the germline ends. CDR1 is MDHEN and CDR2 is SYDVKM in the germline V gene. This CDR3 contains 12 residues.

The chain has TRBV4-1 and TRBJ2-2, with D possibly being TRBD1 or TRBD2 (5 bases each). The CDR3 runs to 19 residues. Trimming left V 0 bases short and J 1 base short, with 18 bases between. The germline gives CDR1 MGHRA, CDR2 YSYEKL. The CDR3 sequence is CASSQETGRSGKNTGELFF. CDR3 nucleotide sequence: TGCGCCAGCAGCCAAGAAACGGGGCGCTCGGGGAAGAACACCGGGGAGCTGTTTTTT.

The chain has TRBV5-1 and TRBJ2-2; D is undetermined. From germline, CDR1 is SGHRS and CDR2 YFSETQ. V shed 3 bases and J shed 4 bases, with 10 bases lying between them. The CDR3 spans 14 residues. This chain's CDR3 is CASSSGTFTGELFF. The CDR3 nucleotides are TGCGCCAGCAGCTCAGGTACCTTCACCGGGGAGCTGTTTTTT.

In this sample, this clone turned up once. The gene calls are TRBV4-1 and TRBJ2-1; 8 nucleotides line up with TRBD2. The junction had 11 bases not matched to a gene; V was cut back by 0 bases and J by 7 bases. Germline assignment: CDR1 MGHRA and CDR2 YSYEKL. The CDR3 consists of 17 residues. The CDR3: CASSQDSSSGSWNEQFF. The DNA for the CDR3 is TGCGCCAGCAGCCAAGATTCGTCCAGCGGGAGCTGGAATGAGCAGTTCTTC.

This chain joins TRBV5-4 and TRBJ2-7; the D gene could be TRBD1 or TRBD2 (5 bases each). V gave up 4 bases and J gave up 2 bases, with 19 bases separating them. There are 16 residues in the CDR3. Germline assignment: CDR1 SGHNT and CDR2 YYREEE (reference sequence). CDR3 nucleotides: TGTGCCAGCAGCCCAGGACTGGACAAGCTGACCTACGAGCAGTACTTC. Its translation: CASSPGLDKLTYEQYF.

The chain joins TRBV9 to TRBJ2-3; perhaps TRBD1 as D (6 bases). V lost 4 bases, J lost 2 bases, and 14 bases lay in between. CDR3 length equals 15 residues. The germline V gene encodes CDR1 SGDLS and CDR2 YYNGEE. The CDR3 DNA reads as TGTGCCAGCAGCCTTGGGGGCACACACACAGATACGCAGTATTTT. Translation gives CASSLGGTHTDTQYF.

This CDR3 is CASSRAGGLSGNEQFF. The CDR3, as DNA: TGCGCCAGCAGCAGAGCGGGGGGGCTGTCGGGCAATGAGCAGTTCTTC. This chain uses TRBV5-1 with TRBJ2-1, with 10 bases that match TRBD2. The CDR3 length is 16 residues. V trimming: 4 bases; J trimming: 6 bases; junction bases outside the gene matches: 10. The germline V gene encodes CDR1 SGHRS and CDR2 YFSETQ.

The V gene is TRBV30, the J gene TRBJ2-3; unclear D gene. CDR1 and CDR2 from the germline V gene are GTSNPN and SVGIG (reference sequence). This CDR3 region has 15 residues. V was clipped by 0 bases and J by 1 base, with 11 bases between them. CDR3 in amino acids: CAWSVGVVGTDTQYF. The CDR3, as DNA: TGTGCCTGGAGTGTTGGGGTAGTCGGCACAGATACGCAGTATTTT.

In nucleotides, the CDR3 is TGTGCCACCAGCCCAGCGGGTCTTCGGGCTGAAAAACTGTTTTTT. It codes for CATSPAGLRAEKLFF. The chain carries TRBV15 and TRBJ1-4, with D unresolved. The germline CDR1 and CDR2 sequences are LNHNV and YYDKDF (reference sequence). The CDR3 has 15 residues. V lost 5 bases to trimming and J lost 7 bases, with 17 bases between them.

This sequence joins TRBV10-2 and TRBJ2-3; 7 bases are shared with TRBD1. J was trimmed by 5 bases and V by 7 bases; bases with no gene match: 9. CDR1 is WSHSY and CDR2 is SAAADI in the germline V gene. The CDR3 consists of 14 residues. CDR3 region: CASTKGQIGDTQYF. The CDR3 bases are TGCGCCAGCACCAAGGGACAGATCGGAGATACGCAGTATTTT.

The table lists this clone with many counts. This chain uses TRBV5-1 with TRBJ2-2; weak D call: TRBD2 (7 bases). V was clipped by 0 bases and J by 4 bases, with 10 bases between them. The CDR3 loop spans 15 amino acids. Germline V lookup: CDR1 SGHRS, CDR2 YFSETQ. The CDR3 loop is CASSLARGATGELFF. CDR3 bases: TGCGCCAGCAGCTTGGCCCGGGGGGCCACCGGGGAGCTGTTTTTT.

Written as DNA, the CDR3 is TGCGCCAGCCTAAAGGGGACAGGCGTTTCTGGGGCCAACGTCCTGACTTTC. Translation gives CASLKGTGVSGANVLTF. This chain links TRBV10-2 with TRBJ2-6; 8 positions match TRBD1. Unmatched junction bases numbered 10, after V lost 8 bases and J lost 1 base. Germline lookup yields CDR1 WSHSY and CDR2 SAAADI. The CDR3 sequence is 17 residues long.

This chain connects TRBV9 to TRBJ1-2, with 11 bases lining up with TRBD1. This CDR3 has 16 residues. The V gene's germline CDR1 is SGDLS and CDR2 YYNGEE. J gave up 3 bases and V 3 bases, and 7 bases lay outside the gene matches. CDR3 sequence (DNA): TGTGCCAGCAGCGAGAGCGGACAGGGGGCACACTATGGCTACACCTTC. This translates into CASSESGQGAHYGYTF.

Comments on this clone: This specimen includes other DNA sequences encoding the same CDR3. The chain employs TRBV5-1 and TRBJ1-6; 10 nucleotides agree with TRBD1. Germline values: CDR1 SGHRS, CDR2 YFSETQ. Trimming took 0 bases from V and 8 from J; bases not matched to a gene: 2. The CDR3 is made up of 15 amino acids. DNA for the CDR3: TGCGCCAGCAGCTTGGGACAGGGGGCCTATTCACCCCTCCACTTT. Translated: CASSLGQGAYSPLHF.

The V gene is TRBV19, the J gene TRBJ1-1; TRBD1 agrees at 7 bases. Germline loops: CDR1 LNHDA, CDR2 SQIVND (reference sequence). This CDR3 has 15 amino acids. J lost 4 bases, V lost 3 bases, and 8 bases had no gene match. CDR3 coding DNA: TGTGCCAGTAGTATCAAAGGGGGCGCGGCCACTGAAGCTTTCTTT. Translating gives CASSIKGGAATEAFF. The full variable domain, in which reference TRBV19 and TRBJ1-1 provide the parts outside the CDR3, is DGGITQSPKYLFRKEGQNVTLSCEQNLNHDAMYWYRQDPGQGLRLIYYSQIVNDFQKGDIAEGYSVSREKKESFPLTVTSAQKNPTAFYLCASSIKGGAATEAFFGQGTRLTVV.

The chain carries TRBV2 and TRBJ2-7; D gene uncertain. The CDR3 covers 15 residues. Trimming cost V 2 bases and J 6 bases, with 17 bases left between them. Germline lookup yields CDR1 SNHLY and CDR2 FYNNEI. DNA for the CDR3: TGTGCCAGCAGTGAAACAGATTACGATGTGGCCGAGCAGTACTTC. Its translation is CASSETDYDVAEQYF.

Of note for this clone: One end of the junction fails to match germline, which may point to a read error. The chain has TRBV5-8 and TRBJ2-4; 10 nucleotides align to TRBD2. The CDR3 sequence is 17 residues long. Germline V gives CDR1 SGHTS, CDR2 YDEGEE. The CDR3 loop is CASSFRASGRARNIQYF. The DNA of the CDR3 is TGTGCCAGCAGCTTCAGAGCCAGCGGGAGGGCCAGAAACATTCAGTACTTC.

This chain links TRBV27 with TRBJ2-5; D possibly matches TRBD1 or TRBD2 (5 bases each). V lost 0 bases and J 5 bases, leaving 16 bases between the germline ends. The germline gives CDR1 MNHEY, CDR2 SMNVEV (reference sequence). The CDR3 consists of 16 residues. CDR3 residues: CASSLSGRGRGETQYF. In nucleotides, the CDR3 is TGTGCCAGCAGTTTATCGGGAAGGGGACGAGGGGAGACCCAGTACTTC.